These T cell receptor beta chains were read from a single sample in a study of regulatory T cells in long-lasting Graves disease. TCRdb passed the multiplex PCR reads through MiXCR, listing each CDR3 protein once. Here the sample spans 520,000 or so distinct CDR3 sequences, more than 10% being singletons. These data are also associated with another study on T cells in Graves' hyperthyroidism and ophthalmopathy.

The source was peripheral blood mononuclear cells (PBMCs), collected at new diagnosis, from a patient treated with antithyroid drugs. The source is a woman aged 25 to 39 with Graves disease. CDR3s include the opening cysteine and the closing phenylalanine or tryptophan. The order of the fields is clone size, CDR3 length, V gene, D gene, J gene, CDR3 protein, CDR3 DNA. D genes are given only for firm matches. Rows may omit the clone size; those that give it use once, few, many or a size class.

few	15	TRBV11-3	TRBD1	TRBJ1-1	CASSLGSGTGGKAFF	TGTGCCAGCAGCTTAGGGTCCGGGACAGGGGGCAAAGCTTTCTTT
few	22	TRBV7-8	NA	TRBJ2-1	CASRQGGEGRKSTAYEGDEQFF	TGTGCCAGCAGACAGGGGGGGGAGGGCCGGAAGAGCACAGCGTATGAGGGGGATGAGCAGTTCTTC
few	15	TRBV19	TRBD1	TRBJ1-6	CASSMTGGVVPPLHF	TGTGCCAGTAGTATGACAGGGGGCGTCGTACCACCCCTCCACTTT
many	15	TRBV19	NA	TRBJ1-2	CASSYWHPDLYGYTF	TGTGCCAGTAGTTACTGGCACCCGGATTTGTATGGCTACACCTTC
few	17	TRBV7-9	NA	TRBJ2-3	CASSSSMRGPSTDTQYF	TGTGCCAGCAGCTCCTCTATGCGGGGACCTAGCACAGATACGCAGTATTTT
many	15	TRBV5-1	NA	TRBJ2-5	CASSLEDPSVGTQYF	TGCGCCAGCAGCCTGGAAGACCCGTCCGTCGGTACCCAGTACTTC
NA	13	TRBV28	NA	TRBJ2-7	CASSLSYRYEQYF	TGTGCCAGCAGTCTATCCTATAGATACGAGCAGTACTTC
many	16	TRBV28	TRBD2	TRBJ2-5	CASRGVAGRDQETQYF	TGTGCCAGCAGAGGGGTAGCGGGACGGGACCAAGAGACCCAGTACTTC
NA	20	TRBV13	NA	TRBJ1-1	CASSFSPEEVGAPGGTEAFF	TGTGCCAGCAGCTTTTCCCCCGAGGAGGTTGGGGCCCCGGGGGGCACTGAAGCTTTCTTT
many	14	TRBV7-6	NA	TRBJ1-1	CASSLVMELPEAFF	TGTGCCAGCAGCTTAGTAATGGAGCTTCCTGAAGCTTTCTTT
few	11	TRBV18	NA	TRBJ1-2	CASSPSTGYTF	TGTGCCAGCTCACCAAGCACGGGCTACACCTTC
few	14	TRBV9	NA	TRBJ1-4	CASSSPDLNEKLFF	TGTGCCAGCAGCAGCCCTGATCTAAATGAAAAACTGTTTTTT
few	11	TRBV2	NA	TRBJ1-2	CASSEYVGYTF	TGTGCCAGCAGTGAATACGTTGGCTACACCTTC
many	14	TRBV12-3/TRBV12-4	NA	TRBJ1-4	CASSLDGAWEKLFF	TGTGCCAGCAGTTTAGACGGGGCGTGGGAAAAACTGTTTTTT
many	13	TRBV10-3	NA	TRBJ1-1	CAISVGSNTEAFF	TGTGCCATCAGTGTTGGCAGCAACACTGAAGCTTTCTTT
few	16	TRBV28	NA	TRBJ2-1	CASRATSLSRYNEQFF	TGTGCCAGCAGGGCTACCAGCCTAAGTCGGTATAATGAGCAGTTCTTC
many	13	TRBV20-1	TRBD1	TRBJ2-7	CSVPGQGNYEQYF	TGCAGCGTTCCGGGACAGGGGAACTACGAGCAGTACTTC
many	12	TRBV20-1	NA	TRBJ1-2	CSGRGDNYGYTF	TGCAGTGGGAGGGGAGATAACTATGGCTACACCTTC
many	15	TRBV4-1	NA	TRBJ1-4	CASSQEETRGGKLFF	TGCGCCAGCAGCCAAGAAGAGACCCGAGGGGGAAAACTGTTTTTT
NA	15	TRBV5-6	TRBD1	TRBJ1-6	CASSLLQGVNSPLHF	TGTGCCAGCAGCTTGTTGCAGGGGGTAAATTCACCCCTCCACTTT
NA	15	TRBV4-3	NA	TRBJ2-2	CASSQDGLIAGELFF	TGCGCCAGCAGCCAAGATGGGTTGATAGCCGGGGAGCTGTTTTTT
many	11	TRBV10-3	NA	TRBJ2-1	CAIRQGNEQFF	TGTGCCATCAGGCAGGGCAATGAGCAGTTCTTC
many	17	TRBV4-1	NA	TRBJ2-1	CASSPYELAGSYNEQFF	TGCGCCAGCAGCCCCTATGAGTTAGCAGGCTCCTACAATGAGCAGTTCTTC
many	14	TRBV7-2	NA	TRBJ2-7	CASTTYGSNREQYF	TGTGCCAGCACCACTTACGGTAGTAATCGCGAGCAGTACTTC
NA	13	TRBV19	NA	TRBJ2-1	CASSIGLHNEQFF	TGTGCCAGTAGTATTGGCCTTCACAATGAGCAGTTCTTC
few	14	TRBV3-1	NA	TRBJ2-3	CASSQGLYTDTQYF	TGTGCCAGCAGCCAAGGACTTTACACAGATACGCAGTATTTT
few	12	TRBV6-1	NA	TRBJ1-1	CASRAGQVKAFF	TGTGCCAGCAGGGCGGGGCAGGTTAAAGCTTTCTTT
few	15	TRBV7-8	TRBD1	TRBJ2-7	CASSLKGARFYEQYF	TGTGCCAGCAGCTTAAAGGGGGCCAGGTTCTACGAGCAGTACTTC
many	12	TRBV29-1	NA	TRBJ1-1	CSVEQGNTEAFF	TGCAGCGTTGAACAGGGTAACACTGAAGCTTTCTTT
few	13	TRBV19	NA	TRBJ1-5	CASSINGDQPQHF	TGTGCCAGTAGTATCAATGGGGATCAGCCCCAGCATTTT
NA	15	TRBV7-3	TRBD1	TRBJ1-2	CASSLKGAVRHGYTF	TGTGCCAGCAGCTTAAAGGGGGCAGTACGGCATGGCTACACCTTC
many	14	TRBV30	NA	TRBJ1-2	CAWSPTNSHYGYTF	TGTGCCTGGAGTCCGACCAACAGCCACTATGGCTACACCTTC
many	16	TRBV19	TRBD1	TRBJ2-1	CASSIPGQGTSNEQFF	TGTGCCAGTAGTATTCCCGGACAGGGCACGAGCAATGAGCAGTTCTTC
few	16	TRBV25-1	NA	TRBJ1-1	CASSDPRRGAPFEAFF	TGTGCCAGCAGTGACCCCCGTAGGGGGGCCCCCTTTGAAGCTTTCTTT
NA	15	TRBV24-1	TRBD1	TRBJ2-1	CATSDLRGTGDEQFF	TGTGCCACCAGTGATTTGAGGGGGACAGGGGATGAGCAGTTCTTC
many	14	TRBV18	NA	TRBJ1-5	CASSPTGRHQPQHF	TGTGCCAGCTCCCCGACGGGTCGGCATCAGCCCCAGCATTTT
NA	15	TRBV20-1	TRBD1	TRBJ2-3	CSASFGTGGTDTQYF	TGCAGTGCTAGTTTTGGGACAGGGGGCACAGATACGCAGTATTTT
NA	16	TRBV19	TRBD1	TRBJ2-4	CASSIVKAGGGHIQYF	TGTGCCAGTAGTATAGTCAAGGCAGGGGGCGGCCACATTCAGTACTTC
many	14	TRBV7-2	TRBD1	TRBJ2-2	CASSFSRGPGELFF	TGTGCCAGCAGCTTTTCCAGGGGGCCCGGGGAGCTGTTTTTT
many	13	TRBV4-3	NA	TRBJ2-7	CASSPRGVHEQYF	TGCGCCAGCAGCCCCCGAGGGGTCCACGAGCAGTACTTC
many	15	TRBV30	TRBD2	TRBJ2-1	CAWSGLAGEANEQFF	TGTGCCTGGAGTGGGCTAGCGGGAGAGGCTAATGAGCAGTTCTTC
many	13	TRBV6-2/TRBV6-3	NA	TRBJ2-7	CASKRASTYEQYF	TGTGCCAGCAAAAGGGCCTCAACCTACGAGCAGTACTTC
many	13	TRBV27	NA	TRBJ1-2	CASSFQGRHGYTF	TGTGCCAGCAGTTTTCAGGGGAGGCATGGCTACACCTTC
many	17	TRBV28	NA	TRBJ2-7	CASSSLSWRDTSYEQYF	TGTGCCAGCAGCTCTCTATCGTGGCGGGACACCTCCTACGAGCAGTACTTC
many	16	TRBV5-5	NA	TRBJ2-7	CASSLGRQVDSYEQYF	TGTGCCAGCAGCTTGGGGCGGCAGGTGGACTCCTACGAGCAGTACTTC
many	16	TRBV5-5	TRBD2	TRBJ2-3	CASSSLRTSGTDTQYF	TGTGCCAGCAGCTCCCTCCGGACTAGCGGCACAGATACGCAGTATTTT
many	15	TRBV7-2	TRBD1	TRBJ1-1	CASRHRDRVGTEAFF	TGTGCCAGCAGACATCGGGACAGGGTTGGGACTGAAGCTTTCTTT